This passage covers 4 T cell receptor beta chains from one sample sequenced in a study of shared clonotypes between healthy human individuals. Only in-frame clones appear in the TCRdb table, and some are missing; sequencing was by immunoSEQ multiplex PCR. The sample records some 2.3 million clones, over 85% being singletons. The sequencing input was naive CD4+ T cells from PBMCs. Subset meaning: CD45RA+ positively selected. These receptors were obtained from a young man in good health. Some clones in this sample may be carry-over from other donors' samples.

The CDR3 spells CASSPLSPSYGYTF. CDR3 DNA sequence: TGTGCCAGCAGCCCCCTATCTCCGTCCTATGGCTACACCTTC. This sequence joins TRBV7-2 and TRBJ1-2; D is unresolved. Germline assignment: CDR1 SGHTA and CDR2 FQGNSA. The CDR3 consists of 14 residues. V lost 5 bases to trimming and J lost 4 bases, with 14 bases between them.

The gene calls are TRBV30 and TRBJ1-2; D call uncertain. CDR1 GTSNPN and CDR2 SVGIG come from the germline V gene (reference sequence). This CDR3 contains 14 residues. V dropped 7 bases and J dropped 6 bases, with 21 bases sitting between them. CDR3: CAFLFRRRADGYTF. Written as DNA, the CDR3 is TGTGCCTTCCTGTTCCGGCGGAGGGCTGATGGCTACACCTTC. The full variable domain, completed using reference TRBV30 and TRBJ1-2, is SQTIHQWPATLVQPVGSPLSLECTVEGTSNPNLYWYRQAAGRGLQLLFYSVGIGQISSEVPQNLSASRPQDRQFILSSKKLLLSDSGFYLCAFLFRRRADGYTFGSGTRLTVV.

The chain links TRBV7-3 to TRBJ1-2, with D unresolved. This CDR3 contains 14 residues. V lost 5 bases to trimming and J lost 4 bases, with 14 bases between them. Germline CDR1 is SGHTA and CDR2 is FQGTGA. This chain's CDR3 is CASSPPRDGYGYTF. CDR3 nucleotide sequence: TGTGCCAGCAGCCCACCTCGAGACGGCTATGGCTACACCTTC.

About this clone itself: Other nucleotide sequences from this sample produce the same CDR3. The chain has TRBV7-2 and TRBJ2-7, with TRBD2 matching over 9 bases. V lost 1 base to trimming and J lost 2 bases; unmatched junction nucleotides: 3. This CDR3 contains 15 residues. In germline, CDR1 is SGHTA, CDR2 FQGNSA. The DNA for the CDR3 is TGTGCCAGCAGCTTAGGGGGACTAGCCGCCTACGAGCAGTACTTC. It codes for CASSLGGLAAYEQYF.